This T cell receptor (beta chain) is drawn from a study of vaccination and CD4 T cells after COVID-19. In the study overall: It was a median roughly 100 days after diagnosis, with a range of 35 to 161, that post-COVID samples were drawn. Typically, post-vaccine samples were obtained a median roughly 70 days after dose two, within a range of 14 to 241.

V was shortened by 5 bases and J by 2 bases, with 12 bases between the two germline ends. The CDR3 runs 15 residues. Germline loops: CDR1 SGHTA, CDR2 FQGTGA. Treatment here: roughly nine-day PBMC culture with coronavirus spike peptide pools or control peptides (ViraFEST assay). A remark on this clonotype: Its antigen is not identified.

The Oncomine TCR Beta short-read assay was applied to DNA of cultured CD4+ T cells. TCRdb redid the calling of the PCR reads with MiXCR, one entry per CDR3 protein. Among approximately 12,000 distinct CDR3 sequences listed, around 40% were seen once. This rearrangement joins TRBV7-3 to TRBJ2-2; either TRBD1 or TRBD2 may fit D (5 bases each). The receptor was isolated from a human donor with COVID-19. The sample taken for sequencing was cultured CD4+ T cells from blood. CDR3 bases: TGTGCCAGCAGCCAAACAGGAGGAAACACCGGGGAGCTGTTTTTT. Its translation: CASSQTGGNTGELFF.